This T cell receptor beta chain appears in the sequencing data of a study of T cell responses to AZD1222 COVID-19 vaccine (dated by TCRdb to the early 2020s). Regarding the complete study: Because spike-specific TCR depth and breadth did not differ between the two schedules, AZD1222 recipients who got a second dose at roughly 4 weeks were pooled with those who got a second dose at roughly 12 weeks. Trial participants were enrolled into age subgroups of 18-55, 56-69 and 70-plus years, which contained approximately 150, 28 and 58 TCR-sequenced participants, respectively. A total of more than 230 trial participants underwent TCR sequencing, of whom about 210 received two doses of AZD1222 and 26 received two doses of the MenACWY control vaccine.

This clone has only one observation. Its antigen is not yet known. Per-nucleotide qualities are absent, and no much larger clonotype sits a single base away. Sample time point, as interpreted from the label and publication: baseline before first vaccination. Samples from vaccinated people were obtained from the UK trials COV001 and COV002, which included a single-blind randomized controlled phase 2/3 trial of AZD1222 (ChAdOx1 nCoV-19) in healthy adults. For TCRbeta chain sequencing, PBMC samples were collected from trial participants at day 0 and at day 28 after the second dose. Study-level results and caveats: The 56-69-year group was small, and its depth increase did not reach significance, likely because of low power. A significant rise in spike-specific TCR breadth and depth was observed after two AZD1222 doses relative to day 0 and relative to MenACWY recipients. Participants were mostly white British and included more females than males, and it was suggested by the authors that clonal diversity may have been underestimated. Nearly half of unique spike-specific TCRs reportedly recognized epitopes outside regions mutated in the B.1.351 and B.1.1.7 variants. Conclusions about previously exposed vaccinees were limited because only six or seven AZD1222 recipients were SARS-CoV-2 seropositive at baseline. Vaccine-associated CD4 TCRs spanned the whole spike protein, with dominant responses in regions 160-218 and 743-854. Because no samples from the day 14 peak response were available, repertoires could be characterized only after the peak T cell response.

The germline V gene (reference sequence) sets CDR1 to MNHEY and CDR2 to SMNVEV. Ends trimmed: V by 7 bases, J by 7 bases; bases unmatched to a gene: 8. The CDR3 runs 16 amino acids, cysteine and phenylalanine included. The read is trimmed to its CDR3 DNA, 48 bases read in frame from base 1. The CDR3 regions of human TCRbeta chains were subjected to immunosequencing. The published analysis was carried out like this. TCRs in the repertoires were compared against a reference library of SARS-CoV-2-specific TCRs that had been generated with the MIRA antigen-specificity platform. Breadth meant the fraction of unique TCRs that were SARS-CoV-2-associated, whereas depth meant the fraction of total T cells that were SARS-CoV-2-associated. Using the MIRA data, each spike-specific TCR was mapped to the spike region that the TCR reacts to and placed in a CD4 or CD8 class. Log10-transformed breadth and depth values were compared by one-way ANOVA with Sidak's multiple comparisons tests. Entries here come from immuneACCESS through TCRdb and include only in-frame sequences with V and J called. Some clones fail to appear in such tables; in the studies checked, an unresolved V gene covers under half of the shortfall, and the cause of the remainder is unknown. Clonal size and the V and J genes are those of that table, whereas D and trimming came from the DNA. For this sample there are about 150,000 clones; more than 75% appear just once. Approximately 5% of the sample is taken by the ten largest.

The chain uses TRBV27 and TRBJ2-1; 15 bases in the junction line up with TRBD2. This TCR was recovered from an adult in good health. Here the sequenced sample was peripheral blood, taken on day 0 of AZD1222 vaccination. The DNA sequence is TGTGCCAGCATTCTCTCCGGGACTAGCGGGAGGAATGAGCAGTTCTTC. This sequence encodes CASILSGTSGRNEQFF.